Sequencing of this TCR beta chain was carried out in a study of beta chain features in type 1 diabetes. Study details: What patients shared with healthy donors was a similar profile of age, gender and cell yields.

Expressed TCRB transcripts were sequenced, since all the RNA that had been isolated was reverse transcribed. This table comes from immunoSEQ multiplex PCR, and its TCRdb copy is limited to in-frame clones, with some not included. The sample lists under 900,000 clones; roughly 17% were seen once. Broader study findings: Fewer junction insertions and more nucleotide deletions appeared in type 1 diabetes patients. Shorter TCRB CDR3s, moderately but significantly so, marked every one of the four CD4+ subsets in Type 1 diabetes patients.

The table lists this clone with a few counts. The antigen remains unidentified. From germline, CDR1 is ENHRY and CDR2 SYGVKD. The CDR3 has 12 residues. The trim removed 6 bases at V and 15 bases at J, leaving 10 bases unmatched. The chain couples TRBV10-3 to TRBJ2-1; 8 nucleotides line up with TRBD2. The sequenced sample was naive CD4+ T cells from blood. This sequence originates from a woman under 30 in good health. This CDR3 reads CAISPGGFWLFF. The CDR3 nucleotides are TGTGCCATCAGCCCGGGGGGGTTTTGGTTGTTCTTC.